The 25 T cell receptor beta chains listed next were all sequenced from one sample in a study of CD4 T cells in relation to SARS-CoV-2 and coronaviruses. These receptors are not linked to any known antigen. Before the COVID-19 pandemic, during about 2011-2019, CD4+ T cells were taken from unexposed donors. Isolation of CD4+ T cells took place after approximately 10 days in culture. Some clones are missing from TCRdb's copy, which holds only in-frame ones; the method was immunoSEQ multiplex PCR. The sample records tens of thousands of clones, about 70% being singletons. The material sequenced was CD4+ T cells from PBMCs, cultured in vitro. All receptors come from a human donor in good health.

The chain links TRBV3-1 (or the pseudogene TRBV3-2) to TRBJ2-7; weak D call: TRBD2 (6 bases). Trimming shortened V by 1 base and J by 1 base, and 11 bases separated the two germline ends. This CDR3 has 15 amino acids. Germline CDR1 is LGHDT and CDR2 is YNNKEL (reference sequence). Here the CDR3 DNA reads TGTGCCAGCAGCCAAGGGTTAGCGGTGTCCTACGAGCAGTACTTC. This encodes CASSQGLAVSYEQYF.

This chain connects TRBV19 to TRBJ2-3, with 7 nucleotides matching TRBD1. The V gene's germline CDR1 is LNHDA and CDR2 SQIVND (reference sequence). With 7 bases clipped from V and 5 bases from J, the junction kept 9 bases outside the gene matches. This CDR3 is 14 amino acids long. The CDR3 loop is CASTNRGLGDTQYF. The CDR3, as DNA: TGTGCCAGTACTAACAGGGGCCTGGGAGATACGCAGTATTTT.

The genes are TRBV3-1 (or the pseudogene TRBV3-2) and TRBJ2-4; D is possibly TRBD1 (5 bases). CDR3 size: 12 residues. Trimming removed 4 bases at V and 8 bases at J, with 9 bases between. Per germline, CDR1 LGHDT and CDR2 YNNKEL (reference sequence). The CDR3 loop reads CASSPRDHIQYF. CDR3 sequence (DNA): TGTGCCAGCAGCCCCAGGGATCACATTCAGTACTTC.

The rearrangement uses TRBV25-1 and TRBJ1-1; 8 nucleotides align to TRBD1. The junction had 3 bases not matched to a gene; V was cut back by 1 base and J by 5 bases. The germline V gene has CDR1 MGHDK and CDR2 SYGVNS. CDR3 length: 14 amino acids. DNA for the CDR3: TGTGCCAGCAGTGAATGGACAGGGACAACTGAAGCTTTCTTT. Translating gives CASSEWTGTTEAFF. Together with reference TRBV25-1 and TRBJ1-1, the CDR3 gives the full variable domain: EADIYQTPRYLVIGTGKKITLECSQTMGHDKMYWYQQDPGMELHLIHYSYGVNSTEKGDLSSESTVSRIRTEHFPLTLESARPSHTSQYLCASSEWTGTTEAFFGQGTRLTVV.

For the CDR3, the DNA is TGTGCCAGTAGTATCTCCGGAGTCAGGAACACTGAAGCTTTCTTT. This sequence encodes CASSISGVRNTEAFF. The chain is built from TRBV19 and TRBJ1-1; D is ambiguous. This CDR3 is 15 amino acids long. Per the germline V gene, CDR1 is LNHDA and CDR2 is SQIVND (reference sequence). Trimming removed 3 bases from V and 1 base from J, with 12 bases in between.

The V and J genes are TRBV11-2 and TRBJ2-2, with unresolved D. Per germline, CDR1 SGHAT and CDR2 FQNNGV. The length of the CDR3 is 16 residues. The V and J ends lost 1 base and 0 bases respectively, with 9 bases between them. CDR3 sequence (DNA): TGTGCCAGCAGCTTAGGTTTATCCGCGAACACCGGGGAGCTGTTTTTT. Encoded protein: CASSLGLSANTGELFF.

This clone was found a few times. This chain connects TRBV28 to TRBJ1-6; TRBD1 might be the D (6 bases). The CDR3 runs to 18 residues. Trimming pared 4 bases from V and 9 bases from J, leaving 25 bases between. Germline-derived CDR1 and CDR2 are MDHEN and SYDVKM. This CDR3 reads CASSYVVVRDLGASPLHF. The CDR3 DNA is TGTGCCAGCAGTTACGTTGTAGTTCGAGATTTGGGGGCTTCACCCCTCCACTTT.

The rearrangement links TRBV12-5 to TRBJ2-5, with 11 bases matching TRBD2. The CDR3 length is 17 residues. Losses at the gene ends were 0 bases for V and 4 bases for J; bases not matched to a gene: 7. CDR1 is LGHNT, CDR2 FRNRAP, per germline. The CDR3 bases are TGTGCTAGTGGTTTGGTCCTGGGACTAGCGGCTCCAGAGACCCAGTACTTC. This gives the protein CASGLVLGLAAPETQYF.

The gene calls are TRBV5-1 and TRBJ2-5; D possibly corresponds to TRBD2 (5 bases). Per the germline V gene, CDR1 is SGHRS and CDR2 is YFSETQ. Trimming removed 2 bases at V and 5 bases at J, with 13 bases between. CDR3 length: 14 amino acids. The CDR3 sequence is CASSFRESEETQYF. The CDR3, as DNA: TGCGCCAGCAGCTTTAGGGAGAGCGAGGAGACCCAGTACTTC.

This chain links TRBV30 with TRBJ2-1, with D possibly matching TRBD2 (5 bases). Trimming removed 3 bases from V and 3 bases from J, with 27 bases in between. Looked up from germline, CDR1 is GTSNPN and CDR2 is SVGIG (reference sequence). The CDR3 spans 19 residues. The CDR3 sequence: CAWSQRKGWTRLLYNEQFF. The CDR3 DNA sequence: TGTGCCTGGAGCCAGCGGAAAGGGTGGACCCGACTCCTCTACAATGAGCAGTTCTTC.

V usage is TRBV10-3 and J usage is TRBJ2-5, with 8 bases lining up with TRBD2. The CDR3 consists of 15 residues. Trimming at V came to 6 bases and at J to 5 bases, leaving 11 bases not matched to a gene. CDR1 is ENHRY, CDR2 SYGVKD, per germline. The CDR3 coding sequence is TGTGCCATCAGCCAAAGCGGGAGTGCCTTGGAGACCCAGTACTTC. Protein sequence: CAISQSGSALETQYF.

The CDR3, as DNA: TGCGCCAGCAGCTGGGACCCAACCGGGGAGCTGTTTTTT. Encoded protein: CASSWDPTGELFF. The V and J genes are TRBV5-1 and TRBJ2-2; D is perhaps TRBD1 or TRBD2 (5 bases each). The CDR3 consists of 13 residues. Trimming cost V 3 bases and J 5 bases, with 8 bases left between them. CDR1 is SGHRS and CDR2 is YFSETQ in the germline V gene.

The chain is built from TRBV24-1 and TRBJ2-2, with unresolved D. Between the trimmed V and J ends, which lost 0 bases and 3 bases, there was a span of 13 bases. There are 17 residues in the CDR3. Germline assignment: CDR1 KGHDR and CDR2 SFDVKD. The CDR3 DNA follows: TGTGCCACCAGTGATTTGCCCCCGGGTTCGGACACCGGGGAGCTGTTTTTT. This encodes CATSDLPPGSDTGELFF.

J is TRBJ1-1 and V is TRBV23-1; maybe TRBD1 (6 bases). TRBV23-1 qualifies as an ORF whose function is uncertain. The CDR3 consists of 18 residues. With 0 bases removed from V and 4 bases from J, the gap between germline ends came to 21 bases. For the CDR3, the DNA is TGCGCCAGCAGTCAATCTATCGTGGTGGGACATCAGGTCACTGAAGCTTTCTTT. It yields the protein CASSQSIVVGHQVTEAFF.

The rearrangement joins TRBV18 to TRBJ2-7, with 9 bases aligning to TRBD1. The CDR3 is made up of 19 amino acids. The V and J ends lost 7 bases and 4 bases, in that order; junction bases with no gene match: 23. Germline V CDR1 and CDR2: KGHSH, LQKENI. The CDR3 reads CASFQNTPGPGQGGYEQYF. The CDR3 nucleotides are TGTGCCAGCTTTCAAAATACCCCAGGGCCGGGACAGGGAGGGTACGAGCAGTACTTC.

The chain links TRBV9 to TRBJ2-1; D remains ambiguous. CDR3 length equals 17 residues. V was clipped by 3 bases and J by 0 bases, with 16 bases between them. Germline assignment: CDR1 SGDLS and CDR2 YYNGEE. CDR3 sequence reads: CASSAFPVVSSYNEQFF. The DNA for the CDR3 is TGTGCCAGCAGCGCATTCCCGGTGGTTAGCTCCTACAATGAGCAGTTCTTC.

The chain employs TRBV19 and TRBJ2-3; D is unclear. The CDR3 is 13 residues long. Between the trimmed V and J ends, which lost 6 bases and 2 bases, there was a span of 9 bases. Per germline, CDR1 LNHDA and CDR2 SQIVND (reference sequence). In nucleotides, the CDR3 is TGTGCCAGTAGCAACCGGGCCACAGATACGCAGTATTTT. Its translation: CASSNRATDTQYF.

The rearrangement joins TRBV7-3 to TRBJ2-2; perhaps D is TRBD1 or TRBD2 (5 bases each). CDR1 and CDR2 (germline): SGHTA, FQGTGA. CDR3 size: 14 residues. The ends were cut back, 3 bases at V and 4 bases at J, with 9 bases in the middle. CDR3 DNA sequence: TGTGCCAGCAGCTTCCTTGGGGGCACCGGGGAGCTGTTTTTT. It is translated as CASSFLGGTGELFF.

The chain couples TRBV3-1 (or the pseudogene TRBV3-2) to TRBJ2-3; TRBD1 matches 7 bases. CDR3 length equals 12 residues. Germline CDR1 is LGHDT and CDR2 is YNNKEL (reference sequence). Trimming at V came to 4 bases and at J to 8 bases, leaving 3 bases not matched to a gene. The DNA of the CDR3 is TGTGCCAGCAGCCTACAGGGGTCTACGCAGTATTTT. It translates to CASSLQGSTQYF.

J is TRBJ1-2 and V is TRBV30; D gene unclear. Germline V gene data show CDR1 as GTSNPN and CDR2 as SVGIG (reference sequence). CDR3 length: 14 residues. Trimming shortened V by 0 bases and J by 3 bases, and 11 bases separated the two germline ends. The CDR3 nucleotides read TGTGCCTGGAGTGTGGCCGGGAGGGACTATGGCTACACCTTC. This gives the protein CAWSVAGRDYGYTF.

In nucleotides, the CDR3 is TGTGCCAGCAGTTGGGGTTCGGGGGAGACCCAGTACTTC. It encodes CASSWGSGETQYF. The chain couples TRBV6-2 or TRBV6-3 to TRBJ2-5; D might be TRBD2 (5 bases). V was clipped by 4 bases and J by 5 bases, with 11 bases between them. Looked up from germline, CDR1 is MNHEY and CDR2 is SVGEGT. This CDR3 has 13 residues.

The chain couples TRBV25-1 to TRBJ2-1, with 11 bases fitting TRBD2. Germline CDR1 is MGHDK and CDR2 is SYGVNS. This CDR3 region has 17 residues. The CDR3, as DNA: TGTGCGGCGGGGCGAACTAGCGGGAGAAGCTCCTACAATGAGCAGTTCTTC. Its protein product is CAAGRTSGRSSYNEQFF.

The chain recombines TRBV12-3 or TRBV12-4 with TRBJ1-6; a weak D match, TRBD1 (6 bases). The CDR3 is 13 amino acids. V gave up 6 bases and J gave up 5 bases, with 8 bases separating them. CDR3 in amino acids: CASSRDNNSPLHF. CDR3 sequence (DNA): TGTGCCAGCAGCCGGGACAATAATTCACCCCTCCACTTT.

The chain joins TRBV15 to TRBJ1-5; D is unresolved. Deletions cut 8 bases from V and 2 bases from J, with 13 bases between. Germline V gives CDR1 LNHNV, CDR2 YYDKDF (reference sequence). The CDR3 has 14 amino acids. CDR3 bases: TGTGCCACCTCTTGGGCCCGACGCAATCAGCCCCAGCATTTT. It encodes CATSWARRNQPQHF.

The chain is built from TRBV14 and TRBJ1-6; D may be TRBD1 (5 bases). The CDR3 spans 18 residues. The V end was cut by 0 bases, the J end by 0 bases, with 12 bases between. The germline V gene encodes CDR1 SGHDN and CDR2 FVKESK. CDR3 nucleotides: TGTGCCAGCAGCCAAGATCGGGACGCTTCCTCCTATAATTCACCCCTCCACTTT. This translates into CASSQDRDASSYNSPLHF.